This T cell receptor beta chain was retrieved from a study of Graves' ophthalmopathy and Graves' hyperthyroidism. Study findings and constraints: The model's prediction of ophthalmopathy progression had just over 70% sensitivity and approximately 77% specificity.

Germline V gene sequence: CDR1 SGHDN, CDR2 FVKESK. This CDR3 is 14 amino acids long. After removal of 6 bases from V and 4 bases from J, the junction contained 8 bases not matched to a gene. Transcripts of RNA were the source for amplifying TCR beta CDR3 regions. An opening RT-PCR round employed HTBI primers and preceded a second-round multiplex PCR. Each CDR3 protein is one row after TCRdb ran MiXCR on the multiplex PCR reads. The sample includes about 740,000 distinct CDR3 sequences, 35% to 50% of them seen just once. Ten or more counts support this clonotype. Antigen specificity is unknown. Sequencing was performed on peripheral blood. This receptor was taken from an adult man with Graves' ophthalmopathy. The chain uses TRBV14 and TRBJ1-2; 7 bases are a match to TRBD1. This CDR3 is CASSPGQVTYGYTF. Written as DNA, the CDR3 is TGTGCCAGCAGTCCTGGACAGGTCACCTATGGCTACACCTTC. Looking up the rest from reference TRBV14 and TRBJ1-2 gives the full variable domain: EAGVTQFPSHSVIEKGQTVTLRCDPISGHDNLYWYRRVMGKEIKFLLHFVKESKQDESGMPNNRFLAERTGGTYSTLKVQPAELEDSGVYFCASSPGQVTYGYTFGSGTRLTVV.